One T cell receptor beta chain is described in this entry. Its antigen is unknown. The data derive from a study of shared clonotypes between healthy human individuals. The length of the CDR3 is 14 residues. Looked up from germline, CDR1 is MGHRA and CDR2 is YSYEKL. Trimming cost V 0 bases and J 3 bases, with 7 bases left between them. Points from the study as a whole: Clonotype sharing across a few donors was observed for around 5% of naive CD4 clonotypes. Tissue TCR repertoires likely differ from these blood-only repertoires. In general, naive subsets displayed greater estimated richness than memory subsets did.

The table came from immunoSEQ multiplex PCR; TCRdb's copy has only in-frame clones and leaves some out. This repertoire shows about 2.4 million clones, more than 85% found once; its top ten account for 0.36%. The TCR originated in a man younger than 35 in good health. Some clones in this sample may be carry-over from other donors' samples. Specimen: naive CD4+ T cells from PBMCs. Subset given: CD45RA+ positively selected. The chain employs TRBV4-1 and TRBJ2-3; D not resolved. CDR3 loop: CASSQDSRTDTQYF. The CDR3, as DNA: TGCGCCAGCAGCCAAGATTCGCGAACAGATACGCAGTATTTT.